This T cell receptor beta chain appears in the sequencing data of a study of identical twins. The study's findings and limits: The study found excess low generation probability among twin-shared out-of-frame alpha sequences.

TCRdb passed the 5' RACE reads through MiXCR, listing each CDR3 protein once. In the table there are 350,000 or so distinct CDR3 sequences, approximately 13% of which are singletons. The sample holds many counts of this clonotype. Its antigen is currently unknown. The same data also went into a second study, on yellow fever vaccine responses in identical twins.

The specimen sequenced was CD8+ T cells sorted from blood. The TCR comes from a woman aged 18-35 years in good health.

CDR3 sequence reads: CASSQGTNTDTQYF. The CDR3 nucleotides read TGTGCCAGCAGCCAAGGGACAAACACAGATACGCAGTATTTT. The chain recombines TRBV3-1 with TRBJ2-3, with D maybe TRBD1 (5 bases). V was cut by 1 base and J by 2 bases, with 7 bases left in between. Germline V gene sequence: CDR1 LGHDT, CDR2 YNNKEL (reference sequence). The CDR3 is made up of 14 amino acids.